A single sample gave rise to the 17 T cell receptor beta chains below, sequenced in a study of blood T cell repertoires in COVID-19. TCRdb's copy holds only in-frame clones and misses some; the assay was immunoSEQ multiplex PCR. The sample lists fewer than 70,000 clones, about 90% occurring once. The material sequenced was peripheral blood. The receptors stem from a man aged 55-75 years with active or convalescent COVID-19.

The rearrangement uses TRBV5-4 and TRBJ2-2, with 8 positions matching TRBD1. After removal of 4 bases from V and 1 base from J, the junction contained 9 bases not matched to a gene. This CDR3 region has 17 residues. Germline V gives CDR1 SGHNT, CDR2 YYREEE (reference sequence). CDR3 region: CASSPSQGAKNTGELFF. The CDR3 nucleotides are TGTGCCAGCAGCCCCTCGCAGGGGGCCAAGAACACCGGGGAGCTGTTTTTT. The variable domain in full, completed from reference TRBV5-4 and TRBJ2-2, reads ETGVTQSPTHLIKTRGQQVTLRCSSQSGHNTVSWYQQALGQGPQFIFQYYREEENGRGNFPPRFSGLQFPNYSSELNVNALELDDSALYLCASSPSQGAKNTGELFFGEGSRLTVL.

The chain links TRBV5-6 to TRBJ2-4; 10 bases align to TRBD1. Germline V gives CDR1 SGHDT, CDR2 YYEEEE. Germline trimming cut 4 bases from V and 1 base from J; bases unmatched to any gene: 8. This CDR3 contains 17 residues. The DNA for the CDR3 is TGTGCCAGCAGCCCAGACAGGGGGCGAAGGGCCAAAAACATTCAGTACTTC. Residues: CASSPDRGRRAKNIQYF. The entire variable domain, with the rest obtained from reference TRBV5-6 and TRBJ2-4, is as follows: DAGVTQSPTHLIKTRGQQVTLRCSPKSGHDTVSWYQQALGQGPQFIFQYYEEEERQRGNFPDRFSGHQFPNYSSELNVNALLLGDSALYLCASSPDRGRRAKNIQYFGAGTRLSVL.

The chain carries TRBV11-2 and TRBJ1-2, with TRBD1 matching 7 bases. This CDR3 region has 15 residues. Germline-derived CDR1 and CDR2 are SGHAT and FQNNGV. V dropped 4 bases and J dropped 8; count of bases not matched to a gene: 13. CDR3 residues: CASSSAYRGSEGYTF. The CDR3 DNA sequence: TGTGCCAGCAGCTCAGCCTACAGGGGAAGTGAAGGCTACACCTTC.

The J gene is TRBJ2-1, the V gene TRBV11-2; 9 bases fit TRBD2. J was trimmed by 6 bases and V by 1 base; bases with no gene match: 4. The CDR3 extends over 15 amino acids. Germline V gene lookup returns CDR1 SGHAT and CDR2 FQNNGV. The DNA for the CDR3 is TGTGCCAGCAGCTTAGGAAGCGGGGGGCTCAATGAGCAGTTCTTC. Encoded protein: CASSLGSGGLNEQFF.

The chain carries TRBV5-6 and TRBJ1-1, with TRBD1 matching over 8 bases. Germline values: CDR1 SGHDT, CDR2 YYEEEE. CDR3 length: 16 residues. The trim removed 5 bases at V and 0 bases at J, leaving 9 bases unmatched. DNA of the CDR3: TGTGCCAGCAGTCCAGACAGGGGTGTTATGAACACTGAAGCTTTCTTT. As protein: CASSPDRGVMNTEAFF.

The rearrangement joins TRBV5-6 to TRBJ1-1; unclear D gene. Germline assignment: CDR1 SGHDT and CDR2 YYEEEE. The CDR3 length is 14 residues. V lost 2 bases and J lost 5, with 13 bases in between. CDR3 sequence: CASSLRGSRTEAFF. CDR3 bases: TGTGCCAGCAGCTTAAGAGGTAGTCGGACTGAAGCTTTCTTT.

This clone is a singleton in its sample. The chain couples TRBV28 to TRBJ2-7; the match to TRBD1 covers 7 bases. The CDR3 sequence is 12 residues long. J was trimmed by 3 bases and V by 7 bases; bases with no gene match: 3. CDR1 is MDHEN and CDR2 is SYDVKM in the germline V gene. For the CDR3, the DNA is TGTGCCAGCACCAGGACAGGCTACGAGCAGTACTTC. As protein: CASTRTGYEQYF.

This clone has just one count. The CDR3 reads CASSLIRGVGNQPQHF. The CDR3 coding sequence is TGTGCCAGCAGCCTTATTCGGGGAGTGGGCAATCAGCCCCAGCATTTT. The chain combines TRBV28 with TRBJ1-5; D is uncertain. The CDR3 has 16 residues. In germline, CDR1 is MDHEN, CDR2 SYDVKM. V lost 6 bases and J lost 2, with 17 bases in between.

This CDR3 reads CASSSSGNQPQHF. DNA for the CDR3: TGTGCCAGCAGTAGCTCGGGGAATCAGCCCCAGCATTTT. V is TRBV6-5 and J is TRBJ1-5, with no clear D. From germline, CDR1 is MNHEY and CDR2 SVGAGI. The CDR3 is 13 amino acids. V lost 5 bases to trimming and J lost 4 bases, with 9 bases between them.

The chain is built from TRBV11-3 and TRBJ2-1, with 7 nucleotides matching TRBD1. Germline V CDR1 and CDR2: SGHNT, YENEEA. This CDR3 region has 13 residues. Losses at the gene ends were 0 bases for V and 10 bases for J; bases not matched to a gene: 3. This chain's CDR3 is CASSLDSDREQFF. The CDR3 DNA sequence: TGTGCCAGCAGCTTAGATTCGGACAGGGAGCAGTTCTTC.

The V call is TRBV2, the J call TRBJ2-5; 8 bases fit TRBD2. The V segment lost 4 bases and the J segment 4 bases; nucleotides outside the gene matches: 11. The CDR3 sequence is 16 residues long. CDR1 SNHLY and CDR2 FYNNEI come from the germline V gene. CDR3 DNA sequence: TGTGCCAGCAGTGGCGGAAGGACCGGGGGGGGAGAGACCCAGTACTTC. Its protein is CASSGGRTGGGETQYF.

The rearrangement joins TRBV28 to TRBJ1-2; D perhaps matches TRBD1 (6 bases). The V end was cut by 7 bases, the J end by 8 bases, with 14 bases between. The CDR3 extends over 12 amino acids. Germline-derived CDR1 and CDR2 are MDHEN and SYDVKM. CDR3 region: CASTQGSRGYTF. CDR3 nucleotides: TGTGCCAGCACACAGGGCTCGAGGGGCTACACCTTC.

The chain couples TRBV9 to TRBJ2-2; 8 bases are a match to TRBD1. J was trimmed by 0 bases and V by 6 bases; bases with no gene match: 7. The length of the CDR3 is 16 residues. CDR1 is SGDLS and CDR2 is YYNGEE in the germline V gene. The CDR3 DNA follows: TGTGCCAGCACGTACCGGGACAGGCCGAACACCGGGGAGCTGTTTTTT. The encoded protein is CASTYRDRPNTGELFF.

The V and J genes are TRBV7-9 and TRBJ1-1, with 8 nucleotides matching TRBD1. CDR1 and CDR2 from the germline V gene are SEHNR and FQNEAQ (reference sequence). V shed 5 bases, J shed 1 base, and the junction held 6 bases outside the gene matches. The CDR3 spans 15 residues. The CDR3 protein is CASSTGGVGNTEAFF. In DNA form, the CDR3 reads TGTGCCAGCAGCACAGGGGGGGTTGGGAACACTGAAGCTTTCTTT.

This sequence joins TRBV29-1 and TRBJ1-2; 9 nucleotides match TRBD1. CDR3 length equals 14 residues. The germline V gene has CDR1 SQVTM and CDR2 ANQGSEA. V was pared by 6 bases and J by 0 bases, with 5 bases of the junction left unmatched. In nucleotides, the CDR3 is TGCAGCGTCTTGGACAGGGGAGCTAACTATGGCTACACCTTC. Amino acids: CSVLDRGANYGYTF.

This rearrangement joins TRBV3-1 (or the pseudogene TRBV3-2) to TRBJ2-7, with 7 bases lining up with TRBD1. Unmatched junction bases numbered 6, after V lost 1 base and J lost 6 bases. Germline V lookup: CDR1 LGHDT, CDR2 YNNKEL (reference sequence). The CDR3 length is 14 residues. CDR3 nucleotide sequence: TGTGCCAGCAGCCAAGCTGGGACAGAGGCCGAGCAGTACTTC. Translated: CASSQAGTEAEQYF.

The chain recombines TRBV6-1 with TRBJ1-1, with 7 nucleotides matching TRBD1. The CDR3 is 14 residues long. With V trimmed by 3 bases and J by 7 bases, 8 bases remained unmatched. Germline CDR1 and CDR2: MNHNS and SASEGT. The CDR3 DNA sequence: TGTGCCAGCAGTGAGGGACGGAACAGGGGTGAAGCTTTCTTT. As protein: CASSEGRNRGEAFF.